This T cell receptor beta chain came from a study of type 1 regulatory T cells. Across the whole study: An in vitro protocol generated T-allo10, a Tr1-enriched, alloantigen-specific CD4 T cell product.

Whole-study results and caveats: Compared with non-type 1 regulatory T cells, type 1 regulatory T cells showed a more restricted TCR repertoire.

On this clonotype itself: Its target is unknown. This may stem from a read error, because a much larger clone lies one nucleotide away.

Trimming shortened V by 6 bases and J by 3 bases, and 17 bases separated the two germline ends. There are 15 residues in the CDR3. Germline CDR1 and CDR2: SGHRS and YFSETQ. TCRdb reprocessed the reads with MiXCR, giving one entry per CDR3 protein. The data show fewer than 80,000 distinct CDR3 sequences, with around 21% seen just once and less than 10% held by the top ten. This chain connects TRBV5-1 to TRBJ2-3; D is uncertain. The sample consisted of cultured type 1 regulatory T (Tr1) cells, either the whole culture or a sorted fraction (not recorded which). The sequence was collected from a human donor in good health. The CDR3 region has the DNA TGCGCCAGCAACTCGGGCAATGGAGAAACAGATACGCAGTATTTT. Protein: CASNSGNGETDTQYF.